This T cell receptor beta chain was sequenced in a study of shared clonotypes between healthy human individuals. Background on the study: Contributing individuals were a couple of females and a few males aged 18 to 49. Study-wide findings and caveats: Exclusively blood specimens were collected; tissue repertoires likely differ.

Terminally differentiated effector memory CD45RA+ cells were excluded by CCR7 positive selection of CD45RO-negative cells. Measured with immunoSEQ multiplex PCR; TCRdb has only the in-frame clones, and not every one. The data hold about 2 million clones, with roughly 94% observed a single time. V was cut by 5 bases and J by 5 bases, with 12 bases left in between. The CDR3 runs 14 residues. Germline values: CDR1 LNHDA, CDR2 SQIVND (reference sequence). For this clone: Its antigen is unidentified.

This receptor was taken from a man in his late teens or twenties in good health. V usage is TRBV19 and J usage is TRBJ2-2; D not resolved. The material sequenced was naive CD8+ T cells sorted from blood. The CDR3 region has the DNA TGTGCCAGTAGTTGGTACAGATCTACCGGGGAGCTGTTTTTT. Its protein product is CASSWYRSTGELFF.